These 31 T cell receptor beta chains share one sample of origin, sequenced in a study of T cells in Graves' hyperthyroidism and ophthalmopathy. What was amplified from RNA transcripts were TCR beta CDR3 regions. TCR CDR3 regions were first amplified by RT-PCR with HTBI primers. Each CDR3 protein is one row after TCRdb ran MiXCR on the multiplex PCR reads. The data contain around 720,000 distinct CDR3 sequences, 35% of them singletons. Sample: blood. These receptors all come from a middle-aged woman with Graves' hyperthyroidism.

Concerning this clonotype: This clone may be a read error of a much larger clone one base away. The chain carries TRBV6-5 and TRBJ1-6; 9 positions agree with TRBD1. There are 13 residues in the CDR3. Germline V gene data show CDR1 as MNHEY and CDR2 as SVGAGI. CDR3 loop: CAGRDRDHSPLHF. In DNA, the CDR3 is TGTGCCGGCAGGGACAGGGATCATTCACCCCTCCACTTT.

The sample holds many counts of this clonotype. The chain couples TRBV7-8 to TRBJ1-5; D unresolved. V was clipped by 8 bases and J by 7 bases, with 15 bases between them. The length of the CDR3 is 13 residues. The germline V gene has CDR1 SGHVS and CDR2 FQNEAQ. CDR3 sequence reads: CASGLGPVQPQHF. The CDR3 DNA sequence: TGTGCCAGCGGCCTAGGGCCCGTCCAGCCCCAGCATTTT.

This chain links TRBV3-1 with TRBJ2-1; no definite D call. Between the trimmed V and J ends, which lost 8 bases and 0 bases, there was a span of 8 bases. This CDR3 region has 13 residues. The germline gives CDR1 LGHDT, CDR2 YNNKEL (reference sequence). The chain's CDR3 is CASGISSYNEQFF. In DNA, the CDR3 is TGTGCCAGCGGGATAAGCTCCTACAATGAGCAGTTCTTC.

The CDR3 is CASIPGLDEKLFF. CDR3 nucleotide sequence: TGTGCCAGCATACCAGGGTTAGATGAAAAACTGTTTTTT. The rearrangement links TRBV2 to TRBJ1-4, with D possibly being TRBD1 (5 bases). Germline V gives CDR1 SNHLY, CDR2 FYNNEI. V was cut by 7 bases and J by 6 bases, with 12 bases left in between. This CDR3 contains 13 residues.

Here the CDR3 reads CSANIGAYGYTF. CDR3 nucleotide sequence: TGCAGTGCTAATATCGGAGCTTATGGCTACACCTTC. The chain is built from TRBV20-1 and TRBJ1-2; D gene ambiguous. Between the trimmed V and J ends, which lost 4 bases and 5 bases, there was a span of 11 bases. The CDR3 covers 12 residues. Germline lookup yields CDR1 DFQATT and CDR2 SNEGSKA (reference sequence).

V usage is TRBV20-1 and J usage is TRBJ2-5, with unresolved D. Germline CDR1 is DFQATT and CDR2 is SNEGSKA (reference sequence). Trimming stripped 5 bases from V and 7 bases from J, with 11 bases between. The CDR3 has 11 residues. CDR3 sequence reads: CSALLSGTQYF. The CDR3, as DNA: TGCAGTGCTCTACTATCAGGGACCCAGTACTTC.

This clonotype was detected a few times. CDR3 sequence: CASSKQGSDSPLHF. In DNA form, the CDR3 reads TGTGCCAGCAGTAAACAGGGTAGTGATTCACCCCTCCACTTT. The V call is TRBV7-8, the J call TRBJ1-6, with a weak D call TRBD1 (6 bases). The CDR3 totals 14 residues. V lost 6 bases and J 8 bases, leaving 14 bases between the germline ends. Germline CDR1 and CDR2: SGHVS and FQNEAQ.

This clonotype was recorded many times. The rearrangement uses TRBV29-1 and TRBJ1-5; the match to TRBD1 covers 9 bases. The CDR3 consists of 14 residues. V dropped 6 bases and J dropped 1; count of bases not matched to a gene: 4. From germline, CDR1 is SQVTM and CDR2 ANQGSEA. CDR3 DNA sequence: TGCAGCGTGACGACAGGGGGGAGCAATCAGCCCCAGCATTTT. It translates to CSVTTGGSNQPQHF.

This clonotype was recorded only once. This chain joins TRBV25-1 and TRBJ1-5, with 12 bases identical to TRBD1. Trimming cost V 1 base and J 6 bases; bases outside gene matches: 7. This CDR3 is 17 amino acids long. Germline values: CDR1 MGHDK, CDR2 SYGVNS. CDR3 protein: CASSESGTGGGIQPQHF. As DNA, the CDR3 is TGTGCCAGCAGTGAATCTGGGACAGGGGGCGGTATTCAGCCCCAGCATTTT.

The rearrangement uses TRBV7-9 and TRBJ1-5; D gene uncertain. Germline CDR1 is SEHNR and CDR2 is FQNEAQ (reference sequence). This CDR3 region has 12 residues. With 6 bases removed from V and 9 bases from J, the gap between germline ends came to 12 bases. For the CDR3, the DNA is TGTGCCAGCAGTTTATACGGCCTGCCCCAGCATTTT. Translation: CASSLYGLPQHF.

The J gene is TRBJ1-2, the V gene TRBV5-5; D perhaps matches TRBD1 (6 bases). The CDR3 is 15 amino acids. Germline CDR1 reads SGHKS; CDR2 reads YYEKEE (reference sequence). With 3 bases removed from V and 0 bases from J, the gap between germline ends came to 12 bases. The CDR3 loop reads CASSSGRGPNYGYTF. As DNA, the CDR3 is TGTGCCAGCAGCTCAGGGCGGGGGCCTAACTATGGCTACACCTTC. Combining the CDR3 with reference TRBV5-5 and TRBJ1-2 gives the whole variable domain DAGVTQSPTHLIKTRGQQVTLRCSPISGHKSVSWYQQVLGQGPQFIFQYYEKEERGRGNFPDRFSARQFPNYSSELNVNALLLGDSALYLCASSSGRGPNYGYTFGSGTRLTVV.

This clonotype has just a few counts. This chain connects TRBV14 to TRBJ1-1; TRBD1 matches 8 bases. J lost 12 bases, V lost 4 bases, and 7 bases had no gene match. The CDR3 spans 12 residues. Per germline, CDR1 SGHDN and CDR2 FVKESK. The CDR3 sequence: CASSRQGMTSFF. CDR3 sequence (DNA): TGTGCCAGCAGCCGACAGGGGATGACGTCTTTCTTT.

Many counts were recorded for this clonotype. V usage is TRBV7-2 and J usage is TRBJ1-1; 7 bases are a match to TRBD1. CDR1 and CDR2 from the germline V gene are SGHTA and FQGNSA. The CDR3 runs 13 residues. V lost 6 bases and J lost 3; bases outside the gene matches: 4. The CDR3 bases are TGTGCCAGCAGACGACAGGGAGACACTGAAGCTTTCTTT. Translation gives CASRRQGDTEAFF.

V usage is TRBV11-2 and J usage is TRBJ1-6; D may be TRBD1 (5 bases). This CDR3 spans 16 amino acids. The V and J ends lost 8 bases and 4 bases respectively, with 18 bases between them. Germline V gene lookup returns CDR1 SGHAT and CDR2 FQNNGV. CDR3 amino acids: CASGTRDGEYNSPLHF. Written as DNA, the CDR3 is TGTGCCAGCGGCACCCGGGACGGAGAGTATAATTCACCCCTCCACTTT.

This clonotype has at least ten counts. The CDR3 reads CASSPDRTSGANVLTF. In DNA form, the CDR3 reads TGTGCCAGCAGCCCTGACAGAACCTCTGGGGCCAACGTCCTGACTTTC. The chain recombines TRBV7-3 with TRBJ2-6; D is perhaps TRBD1 (5 bases). The CDR3 sequence is 16 residues long. Germline CDR1 SGHTA, CDR2 FQGTGA. V lost 5 bases to trimming and J lost 0 bases, with 11 bases between them.

This clonotype was detected only a few times. This rearrangement joins TRBV6-2 or TRBV6-3 to TRBJ2-2; 8 bases line up with TRBD2. Germline V gene data show CDR1 as MNHEY and CDR2 as SVGEGT. The trim removed 11 bases at V and 5 bases at J, leaving 10 bases unmatched. The CDR3 is 14 amino acids. The CDR3 DNA sequence: TGTGCCGTACGGGGGGGCCTTGAGACCGGGGAGCTGTTTTTT. Encoded protein: CAVRGGLETGELFF.

This clonotype has a handful of counts. The V gene is TRBV12-3 or TRBV12-4, the J gene TRBJ1-2, with 12 bases aligning to TRBD1. The CDR3 consists of 16 residues. With V trimmed by 3 bases and J by 7 bases, 9 bases remained unmatched. Here the CDR3 reads CASSFSPGQGATGYTF. DNA of the CDR3: TGTGCCAGCAGTTTCTCACCGGGACAGGGGGCTACTGGCTACACCTTC.

This clonotype was picked up one time. Since no conserved phenylalanine or tryptophan closes the CDR3, a read error is the likely cause. The chain uses TRBV11-2 and TRBJ2-7; D perhaps matches TRBD2 (7 bases). Germline CDR1 reads SGHAT; CDR2 reads FQNNGV. V dropped 5 bases and J dropped 5 bases, with 19 bases sitting between them. CDR3 length equals 15 residues. The CDR3 DNA is TGTGCCAGCAGCGCGGCGGGGGCGGTTTTAGACGAGCAGTACCTC. It specifies CASSAAGAVLDEQYL.

The chain uses TRBV7-2 and TRBJ2-7; D may be TRBD2 (5 bases). Germline CDR1 SGHTA, CDR2 FQGNSA. Trimming shortened V by 4 bases and J by 6 bases, and 19 bases separated the two germline ends. CDR3 length: 15 residues. The chain's CDR3 is CASSSPWRGPGEQYF. The CDR3 DNA is TGTGCCAGCAGCTCCCCATGGAGAGGGCCAGGCGAGCAGTACTTC.

CDR3 in DNA: TGCGCCAGCAGTGAGGACGCAGGGGAGGCATCGACCGGGGAGCTGTTTTTT. This gives the protein CASSEDAGEASTGELFF. J is TRBJ2-2 and V is TRBV10-2; D might be TRBD1 or TRBD2, each matching 6 bases. The CDR3 consists of 17 residues. The V and J ends lost 2 bases and 5 bases respectively, with 18 bases between them. CDR1 is WSHSY, CDR2 SAAADI, per germline.

This clonotype occurred many times. The rearrangement uses TRBV5-6 and TRBJ2-7; perhaps TRBD2 as D (6 bases). The germline V and J ends were trimmed by 7 bases and 2 bases, with 13 bases remaining between them. CDR3 length equals 13 residues. Looked up from germline, CDR1 is SGHDT and CDR2 is YYEEEE. For the CDR3, the DNA is TGTGCCAGCGGGACTCCTTTAACCTACGAGCAGTACTTC. Amino acid sequence: CASGTPLTYEQYF.

This clonotype was detected only once. V and J are TRBV7-2 and TRBJ1-5; 8 bases are shared with TRBD1. The germline gives CDR1 SGHTA, CDR2 FQGNSA. The CDR3 is 17 residues long. V lost 1 base and J lost 2; bases outside the gene matches: 7. CDR3 DNA: TGTGCCAGCAGCTTAGTGGTGACAGGGGCAGGCAATCAGCCCCAGCATTTT. Amino acid sequence: CASSLVVTGAGNQPQHF.

The chain recombines TRBV5-1 with TRBJ2-7, with 9 bases lining up with TRBD2. V was clipped by 4 bases and J by 8 bases; unmatched bases: 4. CDR1 is SGHRS and CDR2 is YFSETQ in the germline V gene. CDR3 size: 12 residues. The CDR3 DNA reads as TGCGCCAGCAGCAATAGCGGGGGAAAGCAGTACTTC. This translates into CASSNSGGKQYF.

The chain employs TRBV10-3 and TRBJ2-5; D might be TRBD2 (6 bases). The CDR3 has 14 residues. The ends were cut back, 9 bases at V and 2 bases at J, with 16 bases in the middle. Germline values: CDR1 ENHRY, CDR2 SYGVKD. In DNA, the CDR3 is TGTGCCATGGGGGAGGACGGACAACAAGAGACCCAGTACTTC. Translating gives CAMGEDGQQETQYF.

This rearrangement joins TRBV20-1 to TRBJ2-5; 10 bases are shared with TRBD2. The CDR3 is made up of 17 amino acids. With 1 base clipped from V and 2 bases from J, the junction kept 10 bases outside the gene matches. Germline V lookup: CDR1 DFQATT, CDR2 SNEGSKA (reference sequence). In DNA form, the CDR3 reads TGCAGTGCTAGAGTCGGGCCTAGCGGGGGCCAACAAGAGACCCAGTACTTC. It encodes CSARVGPSGGQQETQYF.

CDR3 in amino acids: CASRGPRRNLGMNTEAFF. In nucleotides, the CDR3 is TGTGCCAGCAGGGGACCCCGACGGAACCTTGGGATGAACACTGAAGCTTTCTTT. The chain combines TRBV6-1 with TRBJ1-1; weak D call: TRBD1 (5 bases). CDR3 length: 18 amino acids. V lost 6 bases, J lost 0 bases, and 23 bases lay in between. Germline V gene lookup returns CDR1 MNHNS and CDR2 SASEGT.

This clonotype was counted at least ten times. The V and J genes are TRBV9 and TRBJ1-1, with D maybe TRBD1 (5 bases). The V end was cut by 3 bases, the J end by 6 bases, with 21 bases between. CDR1 SGDLS and CDR2 YYNGEE come from the germline V gene. This CDR3 contains 16 residues. The chain's CDR3 is CASSAAGTGRFPEAFF. The DNA for the CDR3 is TGTGCCAGCAGCGCCGCCGGGACCGGGAGGTTCCCTGAAGCTTTCTTT.

This clonotype has just a few counts. V and J are TRBV3-1 and TRBJ1-5; the D is unclear. The CDR3 consists of 14 residues. Germline V gives CDR1 LGHDT, CDR2 YNNKEL (reference sequence). The V end was cut by 1 base, the J end by 5 bases, with 9 bases between. The CDR3 DNA reads TGTGCCAGCAGCCAAGGGTATCGCGATCAGCCCCAGCATTTT. As protein: CASSQGYRDQPQHF.

This clonotype was recorded many times. The chain uses TRBV27 and TRBJ2-5; 9 bases match TRBD2. Germline V CDR1 and CDR2: MNHEY, SMNVEV (reference sequence). The CDR3 sequence is 16 residues long. The ends lost 2 bases at V and 4 bases at J; junction bases unmatched: 8. The CDR3 protein is CASSLGGGRALETQYF. The CDR3 DNA sequence: TGTGCCAGCAGTTTAGGGGGCGGGAGGGCATTAGAGACCCAGTACTTC.

The CDR3 is CASSSQGPYGYTF. The CDR3 DNA sequence: TGTGCCAGCAGCAGCCAAGGCCCTTATGGCTACACCTTC. This rearrangement joins TRBV7-2 to TRBJ1-2, with D uncertain. CDR1 is SGHTA and CDR2 is FQGNSA in the germline V gene. The V and J ends lost 5 bases and 5 bases respectively, with 12 bases between them. The CDR3 is 13 amino acids.

This chain uses TRBV20-1 with TRBJ1-6, with 9 bases matching TRBD1. This CDR3 has 13 amino acids. Per the germline V gene, CDR1 is DFQATT and CDR2 is SNEGSKA (reference sequence). Unmatched junction bases numbered 7, after V lost 3 bases and J lost 13 bases. The CDR3 loop is CSASRGQGLPLHF. The DNA for the CDR3 is TGCAGTGCTAGCAGGGGACAGGGTTTGCCCCTCCACTTT.